This T cell receptor beta chain was identified during a study of T cells in tumors after PD-1 blockade. Data came from immunoSEQ multiplex PCR; TCRdb stores just in-frame clones and leaves some out. The table lists around 19,000 clones, around four fifths of them singletons, with 20% to 30% in the top ten. The germline V and J ends were trimmed by 7 bases and 6 bases, with 19 bases remaining between them. The CDR3 has 15 residues. Germline-derived CDR1 and CDR2 are SGHTA and FQGNSA. Material: PBMCs, obtained before anti-PD-1 treatment. The V gene is TRBV7-2, the J gene TRBJ2-1, with D perhaps matching TRBD1 (5 bases). The sequence came from a human donor with basal cell carcinoma. The CDR3 protein is CASTQRQGVGNEQFF. The CDR3 coding sequence is TGTGCCAGCACCCAGAGGCAGGGTGTCGGCAATGAGCAGTTCTTC.